Presented here are 23 T cell receptor beta chains from one specimen sequenced in a study of read filtering for tumor transcriptome and immune sequencing. This library used roughly 400 ng RNA and molecular barcoded adaptors spanning alpha/delta and beta/gamma chains. One entry per CDR3 protein, called by TCRdb with MiXCR from the reads. Among tens of thousands of distinct CDR3 sequences, approximately 12% were seen once, and the ten largest hold roughly 14%. The source material was a population of CD138-negative cells sorted from bone marrow. These receptors were collected from a donor at least 40 years old with multiple myeloma.

This clonotype was seen ten or more times. V gene TRBV7-9 combines with J gene TRBJ2-3, with 10 bases matching TRBD2. V shed 0 bases and J 4 bases; nucleotides not matched to a gene: 7. Looked up from germline, CDR1 is SEHNR and CDR2 is FQNEAQ (reference sequence). The CDR3 contains 17 residues. DNA of the CDR3: TGTGCCAGCAGCTTAGCTTGGCTAGCGGGAGCCGCAGATACGCAGTATTTT. Translating it yields CASSLAWLAGAADTQYF.

This clonotype was counted at least ten times. V gene TRBV7-9 combines with J gene TRBJ1-1; 7 nucleotides line up with TRBD1. This CDR3 is 14 amino acids long. Losses at the gene ends were 0 bases for V and 5 bases for J; bases not matched to a gene: 3. Germline V gene data show CDR1 as SEHNR and CDR2 as FQNEAQ (reference sequence). In nucleotides, the CDR3 is TGTGCCAGCAGCTTAGCGCCAGGGGGTACTGAAGCTTTCTTT. The encoded protein is CASSLAPGGTEAFF.

Ten or more counts support this clonotype. The chain has TRBV15 and TRBJ2-3, with a possible D match to TRBD2 (5 bases). The length of the CDR3 is 15 residues. V was clipped by 0 bases and J by 3 bases, with 10 bases between them. The V gene's germline CDR1 is LNHNV and CDR2 YYDKDF (reference sequence). The CDR3 region is CATSREARGTDTQYF. As DNA, the CDR3 is TGTGCCACCAGCAGAGAGGCCCGGGGAACAGATACGCAGTATTTT. Combining the CDR3 with reference TRBV15 and TRBJ2-3 gives the whole variable domain DAMVIQNPRYQVTQFGKPVTLSCSQTLNHNVMYWYQQKSSQAPKLLFHYYDKDFNNEADTPDNFQSRRPNTSFCFLDIRSPGLGDTAMYLCATSREARGTDTQYFGPGTRLTVL.

Many counts were recorded for this clonotype. The gene calls are TRBV29-1 and TRBJ2-1; D remains unclear. CDR1 SQVTM and CDR2 ANQGSEA come from the germline V gene. V shed 8 bases and J shed 6 bases, with 5 bases lying between them. There are 9 residues in the CDR3. The CDR3 region is CSIGNEQFF. CDR3 nucleotides: TGCAGCATTGGCAATGAGCAGTTCTTC.

V and J are TRBV6-4 and TRBJ2-3; 11 bases fit TRBD2. Trimming removed 4 bases from V and 4 bases from J; junction bases left unmatched: 13. The CDR3 spans 18 residues. Germline CDR1 MRHNA, CDR2 SNTAGT. This CDR3 reads CASSGSKTSGSISDTQYF. In DNA form, the CDR3 reads TGTGCCAGCAGTGGAAGTAAAACTAGCGGGAGTATCTCAGATACGCAGTATTTT.

To note about this clonotype: This sequence may be a read error, since a much larger clone differs from it by one base. The V call is TRBV24-1, the J call TRBJ2-2, with D perhaps assigned TRBD1 or TRBD2 (5 bases each). Germline assignment: CDR1 KGHDR and CDR2 SFDVKD. There are 13 residues in the CDR3. The CDR3 spells CATSDGQGRELLF. The CDR3 nucleotides read TGTGCCACCAGTGATGGGCAGGGTAGGGAGCTGCTTTTT.

Points on this clonotype: This may stem from a read error, because a much larger clone lies one nucleotide away. The V gene is TRBV2, the J gene TRBJ1-2; 8 bases line up with TRBD1. The V gene's germline CDR1 is SNHLY and CDR2 FYNNEI. There are 13 residues in the CDR3. Trimming at V came to 11 bases and at J to 3 bases, leaving 8 bases not matched to a gene. CDR3 DNA: TGTGCCGGTGGACAGGGCACCGACTATGGCTACACCTTC. It encodes CAGGQGTDYGYTF. Combining the CDR3 with reference TRBV2 and TRBJ1-2 gives the whole variable domain EPEVTQTPSHQVTQMGQEVILRCVPISNHLYFYWYRQILGQKVEFLVSFYNNEISEKSEIFDDQFSVERPDGSNFTLKIRSTKLEDSAMYFCAGGQGTDYGYTFGSGTRLTVV.

There are many counts of this clonotype. The chain couples TRBV6-5 to TRBJ2-5, with 9 bases fitting TRBD1. There are 14 residues in the CDR3. V trimming: 8 bases; J trimming: 7 bases; junction bases outside the gene matches: 11. Germline V CDR1 and CDR2: MNHEY, SVGAGI. In DNA form, the CDR3 reads TGTGCCAGCCGACAGGGGGGGATACAGGGGACCCAGTACTTC. Translated: CASRQGGIQGTQYF.

In this sample, this clonotype turned up many times. It may be a read error: a sequence one base away is much more abundant. The chain uses TRBV2 and TRBJ2-1; D is uncertain. This CDR3 has 14 residues. The germline gives CDR1 SNHLY, CDR2 FYNNEI. The CDR3 region has the DNA TGTGCCAGCAGCCGGACGACCTCCTACAATGGGCAGTTCTTC. This translates into CASSRTTSYNGQFF. Together with reference TRBV2 and TRBJ2-1, the CDR3 gives the full variable domain: EPEVTQTPSHQVTQMGQEVILRCVPISNHLYFYWYRQILGQKVEFLVSFYNNEISEKSEIFDDQFSVERPDGSNFTLKIRSTKLEDSAMYFCASSRTTSYNGQFFGPGTRLTVL.

This clonotype was recorded many times. The CDR3 loop reads CASSLTGANVLTF. The CDR3 region has the DNA TGTGCCAGCAGCCTTACTGGGGCCAACGTCCTGACTTTC. This chain connects TRBV7-9 to TRBJ2-6, with D uncertain. The CDR3 loop spans 13 amino acids. Germline assignment: CDR1 SEHNR and CDR2 FQNEAQ (reference sequence). The V gene lost 5 bases and the J gene lost 2 bases, with 4 bases spanning the gap.

This clonotype was picked up many times. The chain has TRBV7-9 and TRBJ2-3; D may be TRBD2 (5 bases). Germline values: CDR1 SEHNR, CDR2 FQNEAQ (reference sequence). The CDR3 is made up of 17 amino acids. V lost 4 bases, J lost 5 bases, and 22 bases lay in between. This chain's CDR3 is CASSSLRAERMKDTQYF. CDR3 DNA sequence: TGTGCCAGCAGCTCCCTGCGGGCCGAGCGGATGAAAGATACGCAGTATTTT.

A remark on this clonotype: This may come from a read error, since a much larger clone is one base off. The rearrangement joins TRBV6-2 or TRBV6-3 to TRBJ2-2; a weak D match, TRBD2 (5 bases). The CDR3 is made up of 14 amino acids. Per the germline V gene, CDR1 is MNHEY and CDR2 is SVGEGT. The V and J ends lost 7 bases and 5 bases respectively, with 14 bases between them. CDR3 DNA sequence: TGTGCCAGCATTCCCCTAGCAGAGACCGGGGAGCTGTTTTTT. Protein: CASIPLAETGELFF.

This clonotype was counted at least ten times. This chain links TRBV5-1 with TRBJ2-1; 8 bases fit TRBD2. Trimming took 2 bases from V and 5 from J; bases not matched to a gene: 12. The CDR3 has 17 residues. Per germline, CDR1 SGHRS and CDR2 YFSETQ. Written as DNA, the CDR3 is TGCGCCAGCAGCTTCGGGAGGGAGGGTGTTTCCAACAATGAGCAGTTCTTC. It specifies CASSFGREGVSNNEQFF.

In its sample, this clonotype was seen many times. V and J are TRBV10-3 and TRBJ1-2; 12 bases align to TRBD1. The CDR3 covers 15 residues. CDR1 is ENHRY, CDR2 SYGVKD, per germline. V shed 10 bases and J 4 bases; nucleotides not matched to a gene: 10. Written as DNA, the CDR3 is TGTGCCACCTACCCCTGGGGACAGGGGGCCTATGGCTACACCTTC. This sequence encodes CATYPWGQGAYGYTF.

This clonotype has ten or more counts. The chain is built from TRBV27 and TRBJ2-7, with 8 bases that match TRBD2. V shed 6 bases, J shed 4 bases, and the junction held 5 bases outside the gene matches. The CDR3 has 13 residues. Germline V gene sequence: CDR1 MNHEY, CDR2 SMNVEV (reference sequence). CDR3 DNA sequence: TGTGCCAGCAGGGGGACTAGTCGGTACGAGCAGTACTTC. This sequence encodes CASRGTSRYEQYF.

In this sample, this clonotype turned up many times. In DNA form, the CDR3 reads TGTGCCAGCAGTCGGGACACCAACTCCTACAATGAGCAGTTCTTC. As protein: CASSRDTNSYNEQFF. The chain is built from TRBV3-1 and TRBJ2-1, with D possibly being TRBD1 (6 bases). Germline-derived CDR1 and CDR2 are LGHDT and YNNKEL (reference sequence). This CDR3 has 15 residues. V lost 6 bases, J lost 0 bases, and 12 bases lay in between.

This clonotype was observed at least ten times. This sequence joins TRBV4-3 and TRBJ2-7; D is unclear. V shed 2 bases and J shed 0 bases, with 8 bases lying between them. This CDR3 comprises 14 residues. Per germline, CDR1 LGHNA and CDR2 YSLEER. The CDR3 loop reads CASSQRLTSYEQYF. Here the CDR3 DNA reads TGCGCCAGCAGCCAACGGCTGACCTCCTACGAGCAGTACTTC.

The table lists this clonotype with many counts. The genes are TRBV29-1 and TRBJ1-5, with 10 bases aligning to TRBD1. The germline V gene encodes CDR1 SQVTM and CDR2 ANQGSEA. The CDR3 contains 14 residues. V trimming: 5 bases; J trimming: 5 bases; junction bases outside the gene matches: 6. The CDR3, as DNA: TGCAGCGTTAGTACCGGGACAGGGGATCAGCCCCAGCATTTT. Encoded protein: CSVSTGTGDQPQHF.

This clonotype came up many times. The V and J genes are TRBV19 and TRBJ1-5; D gene uncertain. V shed 7 bases and J shed 2 bases, with 12 bases lying between them. The CDR3 contains 14 residues. The V gene's germline CDR1 is LNHDA and CDR2 SQIVND (reference sequence). For the CDR3, the DNA is TGTGCCAGTATGGAGAGGGAGGGCAATCAGCCCCAGCATTTT. It translates to CASMEREGNQPQHF.

This clonotype showed up just a few times. This could be a read error, since a much larger clone is one nucleotide away. The chain couples TRBV18 to TRBJ2-5, with D uncertain. Germline CDR1 KGHSH, CDR2 LQKENI. This CDR3 spans 14 amino acids. CDR3 sequence: CAGSAMRQQETQYF. CDR3 DNA: TGTGCCGGCTCGGCCATGAGGCAACAAGAGACCCAGTACTTC.

This clonotype came up many times. The genes are TRBV4-1 and TRBJ2-2; TRBD1 or TRBD2 may be the D gene (5 bases each). Germline CDR1 reads MGHRA; CDR2 reads YSYEKL. This CDR3 contains 15 residues. The germline V and J ends were trimmed by 2 bases and 4 bases, with 11 bases remaining between them. Written as DNA, the CDR3 is TGCGCCAGCAGCCAACCGGGAACAGGCACCGGGGAGCTGTTTTTT. Translated, it gives CASSQPGTGTGELFF.

This clonotype was counted ten times or more. The chain recombines TRBV27 with TRBJ1-5; maybe TRBD1 (6 bases). Germline V CDR1 and CDR2: MNHEY, SMNVEV (reference sequence). The CDR3 has 14 amino acids. V was cut by 2 bases and J by 4 bases, with 9 bases left in between. Here the CDR3 reads CASSLRQGNQPQHF. The CDR3 bases are TGTGCCAGCAGTTTAAGGCAGGGGAATCAGCCCCAGCATTTT.

This clonotype was counted ten times or more. V gene TRBV25-1 combines with J gene TRBJ1-1; D uncertain. CDR3 size: 11 residues. V was clipped by 1 base and J by 7 bases, with 4 bases between them. From germline, CDR1 is MGHDK and CDR2 SYGVNS. CDR3 region: CASSELGEAFF. DNA of the CDR3: TGTGCCAGCAGTGAATTAGGTGAAGCTTTCTTT.